This entry concerns a single T cell receptor (beta chain). Its antigen is still unknown. This record comes from a study of shared clonotypes between healthy human individuals. From germline, CDR1 is MNHEY and CDR2 SMNVEV (reference sequence). The CDR3 extends over 15 amino acids. Trimming left V 8 bases short and J 1 base short, with 17 bases between. Study outcomes and limitations: Sampling covered nothing but blood. Tissue TCR repertoires likely differ from those found in blood. Larger estimated richness was generally recorded for naive subsets relative to memory subsets. A few donors had 5% to 6% of their naive CD4 clonotypes in common.

Assay execution took place at the deep level. Generated by immunoSEQ multiplex PCR, the TCRdb table keeps only in-frame clones and is missing some. The sample records some 1.4 million clones, roughly 96% being singletons. The receptor was isolated from a man under 40 in good health. The rearrangement links TRBV27 to TRBJ1-1; D call uncertain. Specimen: naive CD4+ T cells sorted from blood. The subset: CD45RA+ positively selected. This CDR3 reads CASQAFGRENTEAFF. DNA of the CDR3: TGTGCCAGCCAAGCTTTCGGACGGGAGAACACTGAAGCTTTCTTT.